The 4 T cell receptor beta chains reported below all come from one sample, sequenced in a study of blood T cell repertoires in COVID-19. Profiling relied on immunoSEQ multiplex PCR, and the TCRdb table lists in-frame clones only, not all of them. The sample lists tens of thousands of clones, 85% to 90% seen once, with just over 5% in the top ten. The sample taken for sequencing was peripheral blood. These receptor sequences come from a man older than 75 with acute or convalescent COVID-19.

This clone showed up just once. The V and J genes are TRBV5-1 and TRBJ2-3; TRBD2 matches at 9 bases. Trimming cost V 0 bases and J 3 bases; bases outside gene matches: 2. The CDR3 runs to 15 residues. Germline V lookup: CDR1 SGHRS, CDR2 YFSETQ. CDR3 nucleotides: TGCGCCAGCAGCTTGGTGGGACTAGCAACAGATACGCAGTATTTT. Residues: CASSLVGLATDTQYF. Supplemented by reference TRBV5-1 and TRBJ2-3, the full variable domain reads KAGVTQTPRYLIKTRGQQVTLSCSPISGHRSVSWYQQTPGQGLQFLFEYFSETQRNKGNFPGRFSGRQFSNSRSEMNVSTLELGDSALYLCASSLVGLATDTQYFGPGTRLTVL.

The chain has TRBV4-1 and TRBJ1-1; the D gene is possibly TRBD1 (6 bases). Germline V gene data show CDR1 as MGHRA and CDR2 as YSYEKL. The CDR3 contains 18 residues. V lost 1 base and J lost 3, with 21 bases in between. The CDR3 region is CASSQVVSQGGAYTEAFF. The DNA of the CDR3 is TGCGCCAGCAGCCAAGTTGTGTCACAGGGAGGGGCGTACACTGAAGCTTTCTTT.

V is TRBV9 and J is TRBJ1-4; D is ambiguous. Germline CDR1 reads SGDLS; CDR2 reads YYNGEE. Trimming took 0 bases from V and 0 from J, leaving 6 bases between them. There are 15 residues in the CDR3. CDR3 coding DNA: TGTGCCAGCAGCGTAGCGGGTGCAACTAATGAAAAACTGTTTTTT. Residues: CASSVAGATNEKLFF.

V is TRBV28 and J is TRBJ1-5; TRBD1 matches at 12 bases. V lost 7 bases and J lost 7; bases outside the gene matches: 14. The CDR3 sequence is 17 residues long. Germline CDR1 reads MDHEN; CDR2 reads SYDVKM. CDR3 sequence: CASIITGTGGAGQPQHF. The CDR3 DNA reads TGTGCCAGCATCATTACCGGGACAGGGGGCGCCGGACAGCCCCAGCATTTT.